This TCR beta chain originates from a study of T-cell reconstitution after alpha-beta-depleted transplantation in children. The CDR3 length is 16 residues. CDR1 is SGHDT and CDR2 is YYEEEE in the germline V gene. Trimming at V came to 4 bases and at J to 0 bases, leaving 3 bases not matched to a gene. This clonotype occurred many times. Preparing the TCRbeta library involved the use of unique molecular identifiers. TCRdb itself ran the PCR reads through MiXCR, one entry per CDR3 protein. There are roughly 590,000 distinct CDR3 sequences in the sample; approximately 16% occur only once, and 0.8% to 1.1% lies in the top ten.

The chain carries TRBV5-6 and TRBJ2-1, with 11 bases identical to TRBD2. The sequence was obtained from a human donor who donated a stem cell graft to a child with acute myeloid leukemia. The input for sequencing was PBMCs from the stem cell graft donor, taken from the stem cell graft. The CDR3 nucleotides are TGTGCCAGCAGCACGGGACTAGCGGCCTCCTACAATGAGCAGTTCTTC. It encodes CASSTGLAASYNEQFF.